One sample yielded the 26 T cell receptor beta chains listed below, sequenced in a study of blood T cells in healthy people across ages. A J-beta primer mix and a sample-barcoded 5' primer were used in a second PCR of roughly 6 to 12 cycles. TCRdb recomputed calls from the 5' RACE reads with MiXCR, one row per CDR3 protein. In the table there are 600,000 to 850,000 distinct CDR3 sequences, more than 40% of which are singletons. The material sequenced was blood. These receptors came from a woman aged 55 to 70 in good health.

The chain joins TRBV5-1 to TRBJ2-3; D is undetermined. The CDR3 runs to 15 residues. V lost 0 bases and J lost 0, with 8 bases in between. Germline CDR1 and CDR2: SGHRS and YFSETQ. The DNA for the CDR3 is TGCGCCAGCAGCTTGGACTCCCCTAGCACAGATACGCAGTATTTT. As protein: CASSLDSPSTDTQYF.

A word on this clonotype: It may be a read error: a sequence one base away is much more abundant. CDR3 sequence (DNA): TGCAGCGCTGCGGACAGGAGAGAGACCCAGTACTTC. Protein: CSAADRRETQYF. The rearrangement joins TRBV29-1 to TRBJ2-5; 7 bases map to TRBD1. Germline loops: CDR1 SQVTM, CDR2 ANQGSEA. J lost 4 bases, V lost 7 bases, and 6 bases had no gene match. This CDR3 has 12 residues. Looking up the rest from reference TRBV29-1 and TRBJ2-5 gives the full variable domain: SAVISQKPSRDICQRGTSLTIQCQVDSQVTMMFWYRQQPGQSLTLIATANQGSEATYESGFVIDKFPISRPNLTFSTLTVSNMSPEDSSIYLCSAADRRETQYFGPGTRLLVL.

This chain connects TRBV27 to TRBJ2-5; D might be TRBD1 or TRBD2, each matching 7 bases. Deletions cut 2 bases from V and 11 bases from J, with 18 bases between. The CDR3 runs 14 residues. Germline loops: CDR1 MNHEY, CDR2 SMNVEV (reference sequence). The CDR3 spells CASSLEQGGEEQYF. In DNA, the CDR3 is TGTGCCAGCAGTTTAGAGCAGGGGGGGGAAGAGCAGTACTTC.

The chain combines TRBV27 with TRBJ1-2; 7 bases match TRBD1. CDR1 is MNHEY, CDR2 SMNVEV, per germline (reference sequence). The CDR3 loop spans 16 amino acids. V lost 1 base and J lost 2; bases outside the gene matches: 7. The CDR3 nucleotides read TGTGCCAGCAGTTTATTAGGAGGGGGCTCCAACTATGGCTACACCTTC. It yields the protein CASSLLGGGSNYGYTF.

The rearrangement uses TRBV12-3 or TRBV12-4 and TRBJ2-7, with 7 positions matching TRBD2. The CDR3 runs to 15 residues. After removal of 0 bases from V and 2 bases from J, the junction contained 4 bases not matched to a gene. The CDR3 sequence is CASSLAGGLPYEQYF. The CDR3 bases are TGTGCCAGCAGTTTAGCGGGGGGACTACCCTACGAGCAGTACTTC.

This clonotype was seen only once. The chain has TRBV27 and TRBJ2-7; D unresolved. The DNA end favors TRBJ2-5, so the J call may be wrong. Germline loops: CDR1 MNHEY, CDR2 SMNVEV (reference sequence). CDR3 length: 14 amino acids. The CDR3 loop reads CASSFYGSEETQYF. In nucleotides, the CDR3 is TGTGCCAGCAGTTTTTATGGTAGTGAAGAGACCCAGTACTTC.

This clonotype showed up just a few times. The rearrangement uses TRBV24-1 and TRBJ2-3; 9 bases agree with TRBD1. The V gene's germline CDR1 is KGHDR and CDR2 SFDVKD. The CDR3 is made up of 16 amino acids. V shed 2 bases and J 0 bases; nucleotides not matched to a gene: 2. The CDR3 DNA reads as TGTGCCACCAGTGATTCGGGACAGGGTAGCACAGATACGCAGTATTTT. Translating it yields CATSDSGQGSTDTQYF.

This clonotype was found a few times. The J gene is TRBJ2-5, the V gene TRBV2; 9 bases agree with TRBD2. Germline CDR1 is SNHLY and CDR2 is FYNNEI. With 4 bases clipped from V and 1 base from J, the junction kept 7 bases outside the gene matches. The CDR3 consists of 16 residues. The CDR3 sequence: CASSVTKAGGQETQYF. CDR3 sequence (DNA): TGTGCCAGCAGTGTAACGAAAGCGGGAGGCCAAGAGACCCAGTACTTC.

This clonotype was detected many times. The chain couples TRBV12-3 or TRBV12-4 to TRBJ2-1, with 7 bases lining up with TRBD1. V lost 3 bases and J lost 0; bases outside the gene matches: 2. This CDR3 is 15 amino acids long. CDR3 DNA: TGTGCCAGCAGTTTGGGACAGAGCTCCTACAATGAGCAGTTCTTC. Amino acid sequence: CASSLGQSSYNEQFF.

This clonotype was detected ten times or more. The DNA for the CDR3 is TGTGCCAGCACCAACGGGGTTGCAGAGCAGTTCTTC. Protein: CASTNGVAEQFF. V gene TRBV6-5 combines with J gene TRBJ2-1, with D possibly TRBD2 on 5 matching bases. Germline CDR1 and CDR2: MNHEY and SVGAGI. The CDR3 totals 12 residues. V lost 7 bases and J 10 bases, leaving 14 bases between the germline ends.

The V and J genes are TRBV3-1 and TRBJ2-5; D may be TRBD1 (5 bases). Germline V gives CDR1 LGHDT, CDR2 YNNKEL (reference sequence). Trimming took off 4 bases at V and 5 bases at J, with 11 bases between the two ends. This CDR3 contains 13 residues. For the CDR3, the DNA is TGTGCCAGCAGCCGCTCAGGGTTGGAGACCCAGTACTTC. Amino acids: CASSRSGLETQYF.

This clonotype occurred a few times. V usage is TRBV5-1 and J usage is TRBJ2-1; possible D gene TRBD2, 7 bases. Germline V gives CDR1 SGHRS, CDR2 YFSETQ. The CDR3 sequence is 15 residues long. Trimming removed 1 base at V and 8 bases at J, with 16 bases between. CDR3 loop: CASSLRGGAGDEQFF. CDR3 DNA sequence: TGCGCCAGCAGCTTGAGAGGGGGGGCAGGTGATGAGCAGTTCTTC.

The chain links TRBV12-3 or TRBV12-4 to TRBJ2-6; weak D call: TRBD1 (5 bases). V was trimmed by 7 bases and J by 0 bases, leaving 19 bases between them. The CDR3 extends over 18 amino acids. CDR3 coding DNA: TGTGCCAGCACCTCTTCCCAGGACAAAACCTCTGGGGCCAACGTCCTGACTTTC. This encodes CASTSSQDKTSGANVLTF.

This sequence joins TRBV10-2 and TRBJ2-3, with TRBD2 as a possible D gene (6 bases). CDR3 length equals 14 residues. The germline V gene encodes CDR1 WSHSY and CDR2 SAAADI. V lost 6 bases, J lost 1 base, and 11 bases lay in between. In DNA form, the CDR3 reads TGCGCCAGCAGCCCGGGACTCCGCACAGATACGCAGTATTTT. This gives the protein CASSPGLRTDTQYF.

The V and J genes are TRBV7-3 and TRBJ1-2; TRBD1 might be the D (5 bases). Germline V gene data show CDR1 as SGHTA and CDR2 as FQGTGA. V was pared by 2 bases and J by 8 bases, with 12 bases between. CDR3 length: 13 amino acids. CDR3 nucleotides: TGTGCCAGCAGCTTAGATGGGGGTCGCGGCTACACCTTC. Protein sequence: CASSLDGGRGYTF.

The chain has TRBV15 and TRBJ2-1, with a possible D match to TRBD1 (6 bases). In germline, CDR1 is LNHNV, CDR2 YYDKDF (reference sequence). The CDR3 totals 12 residues. Between the trimmed V and J ends, which lost 8 bases and 3 bases, there was a span of 8 bases. CDR3 region: CATGDNYNEQFF. The CDR3 DNA reads TGTGCCACCGGGGACAACTACAATGAGCAGTTCTTC.

This clonotype showed up just a few times. The CDR3 loop is CSASSGMGEQFF. CDR3 DNA: TGCAGTGCTAGCAGCGGGATGGGTGAGCAGTTCTTC. The V gene is TRBV20-1, the J gene TRBJ2-1, with 7 bases matching TRBD2. The CDR3 totals 12 residues. With 3 bases clipped from V and 9 bases from J, the junction kept 5 bases outside the gene matches. CDR1 and CDR2 from the germline V gene are DFQATT and SNEGSKA (reference sequence).

This clonotype was seen only a few times. This chain links TRBV12-3 or TRBV12-4 with TRBJ1-1; D is possibly TRBD1 (6 bases). The CDR3 length is 13 residues. Trimming shortened V by 7 bases and J by 1 base, and 10 bases separated the two germline ends. In DNA, the CDR3 is TGTGCCAGCATTAAGGACAGGAACACTGAAGCTTTCTTT. Encoded protein: CASIKDRNTEAFF.

The chain is built from TRBV20-1 and TRBJ2-5, with D possibly being TRBD1 (6 bases). CDR1 is DFQATT, CDR2 SNEGSKA, per germline (reference sequence). V lost 1 base and J lost 2, with 17 bases in between. CDR3 length: 16 amino acids. The DNA for the CDR3 is TGCAGTGCTAGAGGGGGCTGGGGACATATACAAGAGACCCAGTACTTC. The encoded protein is CSARGGWGHIQETQYF.

V is TRBV28 and J is TRBJ1-1; D is unclear. V was pared by 8 bases and J by 5 bases, with 12 bases between. The CDR3 length is 12 residues. Germline-derived CDR1 and CDR2 are MDHEN and SYDVKM. CDR3 loop: CASLREDTEAFF. CDR3 in DNA: TGTGCCAGCCTTAGGGAAGATACTGAAGCTTTCTTT.

A few counts support this clonotype. The chain has TRBV18 and TRBJ2-3; D is undetermined. This CDR3 has 13 amino acids. The V gene lost 3 bases and the J gene lost 4 bases, with 8 bases spanning the gap. CDR1 is KGHSH and CDR2 is LQKENI in the germline V gene. The CDR3 is CASSPTQADTQYF. The CDR3 DNA reads as TGTGCCAGCTCACCGACGCAGGCAGATACGCAGTATTTT. Based on the CDR3 plus reference TRBV18 and TRBJ2-3, the full variable domain is NAGVMQNPRHLVRRRGQEARLRCSPMKGHSHVYWYRQLPEEGLKFMVYLQKENIIDESGMPKERFSAEFPKEGPSILRIQQVVRGDSAAYFCASSPTQADTQYFGPGTRLTVL.

This clonotype was seen many times. The V and J genes are TRBV12-3 or TRBV12-4 and TRBJ2-5; TRBD1 or TRBD2 may be the D gene (5 bases each). CDR3 length: 14 residues. Trimming took 5 bases from V and 5 from J, leaving 15 bases between them. The CDR3 nucleotides are TGTGCCAGCAGTCTCCTCGGGTGGGGGGAGACCCAGTACTTC. Its protein product is CASSLLGWGETQYF.

This rearrangement joins TRBV28 to TRBJ1-5; 9 bases map to TRBD1. The CDR3 is made up of 17 amino acids. In germline, CDR1 is MDHEN, CDR2 SYDVKM. J was trimmed by 3 bases and V by 7 bases; bases with no gene match: 13. The CDR3 region has the DNA TGTGCCAGCATCCTAAGCGGGACAGGGACCCTCAATCAGCCCCAGCATTTT. Translation gives CASILSGTGTLNQPQHF. Full variable domain (missing parts from reference TRBV28 and TRBJ1-5): DVKVTQSSRYLVKRTGEKVFLECVQDMDHENMFWYRQDPGLGLRLIYFSYDVKMKEKGDIPEGYSVSREKKERFSLILESASTNQTSMYLCASILSGTGTLNQPQHFGDGTRLSIL.

Ten or more counts support this clonotype. This chain's CDR3 is CASSPLPGQANNEQFF. CDR3 DNA: TGCGCCAGCAGTCCCCTTCCGGGACAGGCTAACAATGAGCAGTTCTTC. The chain combines TRBV5-1 with TRBJ2-1; the match to TRBD1 covers 8 bases. The CDR3 length is 16 residues. The trim removed 5 bases at V and 5 bases at J, leaving 12 bases unmatched. Germline V gene data show CDR1 as SGHRS and CDR2 as YFSETQ.

The V and J genes are TRBV10-3 and TRBJ1-2; 8 bases fit TRBD1. CDR3 size: 17 residues. V gave up 0 bases and J gave up 8 bases; unmatched junction bases: 14. CDR1 is ENHRY and CDR2 is SYGVKD in the germline V gene. CDR3 nucleotide sequence: TGTGCCATCAGTGAGTCGACAGGGGAGTCCCCTCTTGGAGGCTACACCTTC. Residues: CAISESTGESPLGGYTF.

Only a few counts were recorded for this clonotype. The rearrangement joins TRBV2 to TRBJ2-2; TRBD1 matches at 7 bases. CDR3 size: 15 residues. The germline CDR1 and CDR2 sequences are SNHLY and FYNNEI. V shed 2 bases and J 7 bases; nucleotides not matched to a gene: 7. The CDR3 region has the DNA TGTGCCAGCAGTGAAATAACGACAGGGCGCGGGGAGCTGTTTTTT. The encoded protein is CASSEITTGRGELFF.